Listed below are T cell receptor beta chains from one sample, sequenced in a study of T cell responses to AZD1222 COVID-19 vaccine. Sequencing used immunoSEQ multiplex PCR; TCRdb keeps in-frame clones, though not all of them. The table includes more than 95,000 clones, 89% detected once. The sequences come from peripheral blood, collected 28 days after the second AZD1222 dose. The receptors derive from an adult who received the AZD1222 COVID-19 vaccine. CDR3s include the opening cysteine and the closing phenylalanine or tryptophan. Each record gives: J gene, clone size, D gene, V gene, CDR3 DNA, CDR3 protein. D genes are given only for firm matches. Rows give clone size only sometimes, using once, few, many, or a class for an expanded clone.

J: TRBJ2-3
size: few
D: TRBD2
V: TRBV18
DNA: TGTGCCAGCTCCCGGGGACTAGCGTCAGATACGCAGTATTTT
CDR3: CASSRGLASDTQYF

J: TRBJ2-7
size: .
D: TRBD1
V: TRBV6-5
DNA: TGTGCCAGCAGACCCGACAGGGCCCTACCCTACGAGCAGTACTTC
CDR3: CASRPDRALPYEQYF

J: TRBJ2-7
size: once
D: TRBD2
V: TRBV7-2
DNA: TGTGCCAGCAGCCCGGGACTAGCGATCTACGAGCAGTACTTC
CDR3: CASSPGLAIYEQYF

J: TRBJ2-1
size: .
D: TRBD2
V: TRBV9
DNA: TGTGCCAGCAGCGCGGGACTAGGAGCTTTCAATGAGCAGTTCTTC
CDR3: CASSAGLGAFNEQFF

J: TRBJ2-7
size: .
D: .
V: TRBV23-1
DNA: TGCGCCAGCAGTCATCTCGGGTCGCGTCCCTCCTACGAGCAGTACTTC
CDR3: CASSHLGSRPSYEQYF

J: TRBJ2-5
size: .
D: TRBD1
V: TRBV27
DNA: TGTGCCAGCAGTTTACTGGGACAGTATGTCGAGACCCAGTACTTC
CDR3: CASSLLGQYVETQYF

J: TRBJ1-2
size: .
D: .
V: TRBV15
DNA: TGTGCCACCAGCACACTTTCTGGAGGCTACACCTTC
CDR3: CATSTLSGGYTF

J: TRBJ2-1
size: .
D: TRBD1
V: TRBV10-3
DNA: TGTGCCATCAGGGATACGGGACAGGGGGCTTACAATGAGCAGTTCTTC
CDR3: CAIRDTGQGAYNEQFF

J: TRBJ1-2
size: few
D: TRBD1
V: TRBV5-1
DNA: TGCGCCAGCAGCTCATCAGGACAGGGGGCTTACTATGGCTACACCTTC
CDR3: CASSSSGQGAYYGYTF

J: TRBJ2-1
size: few
D: .
V: TRBV28
DNA: TGTGCCAGCAGTTTAGGGGGGGGCCAAAAGTACAATGAGCAGTTCTTC
CDR3: CASSLGGGQKYNEQFF

J: TRBJ2-1
size: .
D: TRBD1
V: TRBV7-2
DNA: TGTGCCAGCACCCCGGGACAGGGATACAATGAGCAGTTCTTC
CDR3: CASTPGQGYNEQFF

J: TRBJ1-1
size: .
D: .
V: TRBV3-1/TRBV3-2
DNA: TGTGCCAGCAGCCCGACGGGCTACACTGAAGCTTTCTTT
CDR3: CASSPTGYTEAFF

J: TRBJ2-2
size: once
D: .
V: TRBV18
DNA: TGTGCCAGCTCACCAAGGACCACCGGGGAGCTGTTTTTT
CDR3: CASSPRTTGELFF

J: TRBJ2-2
size: .
D: TRBD2
V: TRBV7-6
DNA: TGTGCCAGCAGCGAAGCGGGACCTCCCCCCGCCGGGGAGCTGTTTTTT
CDR3: CASSEAGPPPAGELFF

J: TRBJ2-7
size: .
D: .
V: TRBV3-1/TRBV3-2
DNA: TGTGCCAGCAGCCAAGGACAGCAGCCCTCCTACGAGCAGTACTTC
CDR3: CASSQGQQPSYEQYF